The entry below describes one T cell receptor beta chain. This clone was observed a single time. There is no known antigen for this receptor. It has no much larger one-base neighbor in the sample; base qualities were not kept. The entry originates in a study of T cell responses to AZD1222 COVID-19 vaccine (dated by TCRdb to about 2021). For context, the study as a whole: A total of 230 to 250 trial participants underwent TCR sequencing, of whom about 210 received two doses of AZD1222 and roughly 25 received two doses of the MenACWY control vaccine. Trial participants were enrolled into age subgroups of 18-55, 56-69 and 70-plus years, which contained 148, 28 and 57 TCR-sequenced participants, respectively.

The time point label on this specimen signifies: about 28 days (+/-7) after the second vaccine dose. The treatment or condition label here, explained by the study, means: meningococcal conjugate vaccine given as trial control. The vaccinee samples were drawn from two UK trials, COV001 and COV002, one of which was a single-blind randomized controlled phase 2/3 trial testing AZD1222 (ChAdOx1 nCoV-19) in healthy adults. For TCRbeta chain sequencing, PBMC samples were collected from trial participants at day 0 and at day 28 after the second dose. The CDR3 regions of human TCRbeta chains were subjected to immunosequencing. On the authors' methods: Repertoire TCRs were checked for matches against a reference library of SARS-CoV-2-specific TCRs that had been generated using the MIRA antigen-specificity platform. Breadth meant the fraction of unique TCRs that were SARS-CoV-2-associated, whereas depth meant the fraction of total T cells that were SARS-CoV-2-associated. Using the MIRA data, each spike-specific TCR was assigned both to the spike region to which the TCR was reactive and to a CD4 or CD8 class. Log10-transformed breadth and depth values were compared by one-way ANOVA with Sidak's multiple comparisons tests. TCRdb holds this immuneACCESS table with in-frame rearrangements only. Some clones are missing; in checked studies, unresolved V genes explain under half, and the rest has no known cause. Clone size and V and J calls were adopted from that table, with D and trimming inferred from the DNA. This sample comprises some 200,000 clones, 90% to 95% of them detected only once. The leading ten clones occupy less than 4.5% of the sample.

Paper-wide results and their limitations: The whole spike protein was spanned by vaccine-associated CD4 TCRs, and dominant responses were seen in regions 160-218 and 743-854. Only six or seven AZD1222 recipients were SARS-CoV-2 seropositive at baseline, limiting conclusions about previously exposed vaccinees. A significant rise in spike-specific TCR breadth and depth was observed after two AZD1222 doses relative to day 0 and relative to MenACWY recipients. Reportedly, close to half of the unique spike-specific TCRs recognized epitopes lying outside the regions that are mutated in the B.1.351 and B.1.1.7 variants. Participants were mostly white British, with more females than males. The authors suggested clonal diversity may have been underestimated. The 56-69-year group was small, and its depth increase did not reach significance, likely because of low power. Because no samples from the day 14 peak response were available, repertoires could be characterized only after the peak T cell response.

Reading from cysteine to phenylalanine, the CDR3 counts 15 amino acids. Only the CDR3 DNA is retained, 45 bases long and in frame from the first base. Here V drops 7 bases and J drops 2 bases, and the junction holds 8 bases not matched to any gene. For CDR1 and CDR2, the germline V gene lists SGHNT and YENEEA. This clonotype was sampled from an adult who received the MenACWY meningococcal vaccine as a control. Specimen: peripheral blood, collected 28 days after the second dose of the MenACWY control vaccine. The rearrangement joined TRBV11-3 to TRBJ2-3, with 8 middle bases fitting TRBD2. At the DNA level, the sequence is TGTGCCAGCAAGAGACTAGCGAGTTCCACAGATACGCAGTATTTT. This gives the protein CASKRLASSTDTQYF.